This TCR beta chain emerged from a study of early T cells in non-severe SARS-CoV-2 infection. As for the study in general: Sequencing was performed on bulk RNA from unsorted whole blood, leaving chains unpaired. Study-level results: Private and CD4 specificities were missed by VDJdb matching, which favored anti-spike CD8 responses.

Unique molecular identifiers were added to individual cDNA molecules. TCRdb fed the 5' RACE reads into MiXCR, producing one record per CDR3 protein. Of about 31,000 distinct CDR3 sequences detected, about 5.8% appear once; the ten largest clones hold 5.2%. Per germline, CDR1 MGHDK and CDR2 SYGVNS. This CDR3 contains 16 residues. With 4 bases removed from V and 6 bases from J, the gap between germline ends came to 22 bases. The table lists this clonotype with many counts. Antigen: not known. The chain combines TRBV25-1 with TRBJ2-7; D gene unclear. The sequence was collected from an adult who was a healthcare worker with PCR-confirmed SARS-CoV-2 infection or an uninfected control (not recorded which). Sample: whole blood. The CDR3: CASSGGFEAGPLEQYF. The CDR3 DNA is TGTGCCAGCAGTGGCGGATTTGAGGCCGGCCCCCTCGAGCAGTACTTC.